The 31 T cell receptor beta chains reported below all come from one sample, sequenced in a study of blood T cell repertoires in COVID-19. Some clones are missing from TCRdb's copy, which holds only in-frame ones; the method was immunoSEQ multiplex PCR. The repertoire consists of about 180,000 clones, with approximately 87% occurring once and the leading ten covering nearly 2.5%. The sequenced material came from peripheral blood. The receptors come from a man aged 35 to 55 with active or convalescent COVID-19.

This chain links TRBV7-8 with TRBJ2-7, with D tentatively TRBD2 (5 bases). The CDR3 has 13 residues. CDR1 is SGHVS, CDR2 FQNEAQ, per germline. V lost 1 base, J lost 3 bases, and 7 bases lay in between. For the CDR3, the DNA is TGTGCCAGCAGCTTAGGGGAGTACTACGAGCAGTACTTC. Translated: CASSLGEYYEQYF.

This CDR3 is CSVAGTRSTGELFF. The DNA for the CDR3 is TGCAGCGTGGCCGGGACAAGAAGCACCGGGGAGCTGTTTTTT. The rearrangement joins TRBV29-1 to TRBJ2-2; a possible D gene is TRBD1 (6 bases). V was shortened by 6 bases and J by 4 bases, with 15 bases between the two germline ends. Germline CDR1 reads SQVTM; CDR2 reads ANQGSEA. The CDR3 totals 14 residues.

The chain couples TRBV5-1 to TRBJ2-3, with TRBD1 identical over 10 bases. V lost 0 bases and J lost 2; bases outside the gene matches: 3. The CDR3 covers 16 residues. Germline loops: CDR1 SGHRS, CDR2 YFSETQ. CDR3 bases: TGCGCCAGCAGCTTGGCGGGACAGGGGTCCACAGATACGCAGTATTTT. It codes for CASSLAGQGSTDTQYF.

V gene TRBV3-1 (or the pseudogene TRBV3-2) combines with J gene TRBJ2-5, with a weak D call TRBD1 (6 bases). V lost 0 bases to trimming and J lost 3 bases, with 11 bases between them. The germline CDR1 and CDR2 sequences are LGHDT and YNNKEL (reference sequence). The CDR3 is 15 residues long. As DNA, the CDR3 is TGTGCCAGCAGCCAAGATGGGCCAGGGGAAGAGACCCAGTACTTC. Protein: CASSQDGPGEETQYF.

The rearrangement links TRBV18 to TRBJ2-7; 7 nucleotides align to TRBD1. Germline V gene lookup returns CDR1 KGHSH and CDR2 LQKENI. There are 16 residues in the CDR3. The ends lost 3 bases at V and 0 bases at J; junction bases unmatched: 8. The CDR3 coding sequence is TGTGCCAGCTCACCGACAGGGATTCTGAGCTCCTACGAGCAGTACTTC. Encoded protein: CASSPTGILSSYEQYF.

This sequence joins TRBV7-2 and TRBJ1-5, with a tentative D call TRBD1 (5 bases). The CDR3 covers 14 residues. Per germline, CDR1 SGHTA and CDR2 FQGNSA. V was trimmed by 3 bases and J by 8 bases, leaving 14 bases between them. The CDR3 here is CASSFVRGDEPQHF. CDR3 sequence (DNA): TGTGCCAGCAGCTTTGTACGGGGGGATGAGCCCCAGCATTTT.

This clone was recorded once. This sequence joins TRBV5-6 and TRBJ2-1; no clear D gene. V was pared by 0 bases and J by 12 bases, with 10 bases between. The length of the CDR3 is 12 residues. Germline CDR1 reads SGHDT; CDR2 reads YYEEEE. The CDR3 coding sequence is TGTGCCAGCAGCTTGGTCGGGTTAAGGCAGTTCTTC. Protein product: CASSLVGLRQFF.

The gene calls are TRBV6-4 and TRBJ1-1; D is unclear. CDR1 MRHNA and CDR2 SNTAGT come from the germline V gene. This CDR3 has 13 residues. The V end lost 1 base, the J end lost 6 bases, and 9 bases lay between the germline ends. The CDR3 DNA reads as TGTGCCAGCAGTGACTTACCCGCGTCTGAAGCTTTCTTT. It codes for CASSDLPASEAFF.

This clone came up once. The CDR3 nucleotides are TGTGCCAGCACCGGCTCGGCGGATAGCAATCAGCCCCAGCATTTT. Its protein is CASTGSADSNQPQHF. This chain uses TRBV5-8 with TRBJ1-5, with D unresolved. Germline V gene data show CDR1 as SGHTS and CDR2 as YDEGEE. This CDR3 contains 15 residues. V was clipped by 6 bases and J by 0 bases, with 13 bases between them. Looking up the rest from reference TRBV5-8 and TRBJ1-5 gives the full variable domain: EAGVTQSPTHLIKTRGQQATLRCSPISGHTSVYWYQQALGLGLQFLLWYDEGEERNRGNFPPRFSGRQFPNYSSELNVNALELEDSALYLCASTGSADSNQPQHFGDGTRLSIL.

The chain couples TRBV3-1 (or the pseudogene TRBV3-2) to TRBJ1-6, with a possible D match to TRBD1 (5 bases). The V end was cut by 6 bases, the J end by 12 bases, with 24 bases between. CDR1 is LGHDT and CDR2 is YNNKEL in the germline V gene (reference sequence). This CDR3 spans 16 amino acids. The CDR3 spells CASSGGGTETRGPLHF. CDR3 nucleotides: TGTGCCAGCAGTGGCGGCGGGACGGAGACAAGAGGACCCCTCCACTTT.

The chain couples TRBV6-5 to TRBJ1-4, with D possibly being TRBD1 (5 bases). Trimming stripped 0 bases from V and 8 bases from J, with 10 bases between. The CDR3 consists of 14 residues. Germline CDR1 is MNHEY and CDR2 is SVGAGI. CDR3 region: CASSYSKWGEKLFF. The CDR3, as DNA: TGTGCCAGCAGTTACTCGAAGTGGGGCGAAAAACTGTTTTTT.

As for this clone: One end of the junction does not line up with germline, which may come from a read error. The V call is TRBV29-1, the J call TRBJ1-1, with D unresolved. The CDR3 covers 13 residues. CDR1 is SQVTM, CDR2 ANQGSEA, per germline. The CDR3 sequence: CSAERQVNTEAFF. The CDR3 DNA reads TGCAGCGCTGAACGGCAGGTGAACACTGAAGCTTTCTTT.

This clone was detected only once. The chain carries TRBV12-3 or TRBV12-4 and TRBJ1-2, with TRBD1 as a possible D gene (6 bases). V was pared by 6 bases and J by 6 bases, with 14 bases between. The CDR3 length is 13 residues. The CDR3 sequence: CASSSGVLDGYTF. DNA for the CDR3: TGTGCCAGCAGCTCAGGGGTTTTAGATGGCTACACCTTC.

The J gene is TRBJ2-5, the V gene TRBV27, with 11 bases that match TRBD1. The CDR3 has 16 residues. CDR1 MNHEY and CDR2 SMNVEV come from the germline V gene (reference sequence). The ends lost 5 bases at V and 4 bases at J; junction bases unmatched: 9. This CDR3 is CASSTRTGGGGETQYF. The CDR3 region has the DNA TGTGCCAGCAGTACCCGGACAGGGGGCGGGGGAGAGACCCAGTACTTC.

V and J are TRBV5-5 and TRBJ1-2; TRBD1 agrees at 7 bases. The CDR3 totals 14 residues. In germline, CDR1 is SGHKS, CDR2 YYEKEE (reference sequence). The V segment lost 4 bases and the J segment 4 bases; nucleotides outside the gene matches: 7. DNA of the CDR3: TGTGCCAGCAGCGCTACAGGGGCCGGCTATGGCTACACCTTC. Translated: CASSATGAGYGYTF.

This clone showed up just a few times. This chain joins TRBV2 and TRBJ2-7, with 9 nucleotides matching TRBD1. The CDR3 extends over 14 amino acids. V shed 7 bases, J shed 5 bases, and the junction held 9 bases outside the gene matches. Germline V gene data show CDR1 as SNHLY and CDR2 as FYNNEI. The CDR3 DNA is TGTGCCAGCACTCAGGACAGGGGTCTCGACGAGCAGTACTTC. It codes for CASTQDRGLDEQYF.

This rearrangement joins TRBV30 to TRBJ1-1; D not resolved. This CDR3 region has 13 residues. V lost 3 bases to trimming and J lost 1 base, with 9 bases between them. Germline-derived CDR1 and CDR2 are GTSNPN and SVGIG (reference sequence). CDR3 DNA sequence: TGTGCCTGGAGGCGCCCTACGAACACTGAAGCTTTCTTT. It translates to CAWRRPTNTEAFF.

This sequence joins TRBV27 and TRBJ1-4, with 8 bases aligning to TRBD1. The V gene's germline CDR1 is MNHEY and CDR2 SMNVEV (reference sequence). The junction had 8 bases not matched to a gene; V was cut back by 6 bases and J by 5 bases. This CDR3 comprises 15 residues. The CDR3 is CASRNRGNGNEKLFF. The DNA for the CDR3 is TGTGCCAGCAGGAACAGGGGGAACGGAAATGAAAAACTGTTTTTT.

This rearrangement joins TRBV29-1 to TRBJ2-7; weak D call: TRBD1 (7 bases). CDR3 size: 13 residues. Germline CDR1 reads SQVTM; CDR2 reads ANQGSEA. The germline V and J ends were trimmed by 1 base and 3 bases, with 10 bases remaining between them. The CDR3 region has the DNA TGCAGCGTTGAAGGACAGGGAGGCTACGAGCAGTACTTC. As protein: CSVEGQGGYEQYF.

The rearrangement uses TRBV5-1 and TRBJ2-1, with TRBD1 as a possible D gene (6 bases). This CDR3 comprises 15 residues. Trimming left V 0 bases short and J 6 bases short, with 13 bases between. Per germline, CDR1 SGHRS and CDR2 YFSETQ. CDR3 sequence: CASSLAHRGGNEQFF. CDR3 DNA: TGCGCCAGCAGCTTGGCCCATCGAGGGGGCAATGAGCAGTTCTTC.

In its sample, this clone was seen once. The chain uses TRBV6-5 and TRBJ1-3, with D perhaps TRBD1 (6 bases). Trimming shortened V by 6 bases and J by 0 bases, and 12 bases separated the two germline ends. The CDR3 sequence is 15 residues long. Looked up from germline, CDR1 is MNHEY and CDR2 is SVGAGI. The CDR3 region is CASSRGGRSGNTIYF. The CDR3 DNA sequence: TGTGCCAGCAGCCGGGGGGGCCGCTCTGGAAACACCATATATTTT.

The chain has TRBV5-4 and TRBJ1-2; a weak D match, TRBD1 (6 bases). V was clipped by 4 bases and J by 5 bases, with 15 bases between them. Looked up from germline, CDR1 is SGHNT and CDR2 is YYREEE (reference sequence). This CDR3 contains 14 residues. The CDR3: CASSPRDTFYGYTF. The CDR3 nucleotides read TGTGCCAGCAGCCCTCGGGACACCTTTTATGGCTACACCTTC.

This chain uses TRBV18 with TRBJ2-2, with TRBD2 identical over 14 bases. This CDR3 is built from 18 residues. V dropped 3 bases and J dropped 1; count of bases not matched to a gene: 4. Germline CDR1 reads KGHSH; CDR2 reads LQKENI. The CDR3 protein is CASSPGTSGGWNTGELFF. CDR3 nucleotide sequence: TGTGCCAGCTCACCTGGGACTAGCGGGGGCTGGAACACCGGGGAGCTGTTTTTT.

V gene TRBV30 combines with J gene TRBJ1-2; TRBD1 matches 8 bases. CDR3 length equals 14 residues. The V gene end was trimmed by 3 bases and the J gene end by 6 bases; junction bases not matched to a gene: 9. Germline V lookup: CDR1 GTSNPN, CDR2 SVGIG (reference sequence). The chain's CDR3 is CAWRGWGDRNGYTF. DNA of the CDR3: TGTGCCTGGAGAGGGTGGGGGGACAGGAATGGCTACACCTTC. The variable domain in full, completed from reference TRBV30 and TRBJ1-2, reads SQTIHQWPATLVQPVGSPLSLECTVEGTSNPNLYWYRQAAGRGLQLLFYSVGIGQISSEVPQNLSASRPQDRQFILSSKKLLLSDSGFYLCAWRGWGDRNGYTFGSGTRLTVV.

On this clone itself: This sample includes further DNA sequences coding for the same CDR3. The chain links TRBV11-2 to TRBJ2-3; 13 bases line up with TRBD2. CDR1 is SGHAT and CDR2 is FQNNGV in the germline V gene. This CDR3 is built from 16 residues. V lost 2 bases to trimming and J lost 6 bases; unmatched junction nucleotides: 5. CDR3 region: CASSLRLAGGGDTQYF. CDR3 sequence (DNA): TGTGCCAGCAGCTTACGACTAGCGGGGGGAGGGGATACGCAGTATTTT.

The V and J genes are TRBV6-4 and TRBJ2-7, with TRBD1 as a possible D gene (6 bases). The CDR3 extends over 17 amino acids. Trimming cost V 2 bases and J 1 base, with 18 bases left between them. Germline V lookup: CDR1 MRHNA, CDR2 SNTAGT. The CDR3 coding sequence is TGTGCCAGCAGTGACGGGGACACCCCGGTTCTTTCCTACGAGCAGTACTTC. Translation: CASSDGDTPVLSYEQYF.

In the case of this clone: Other DNA variants within this sample encode the same CDR3. This sequence joins TRBV18 and TRBJ1-1; 8 nucleotides align to TRBD1. The germline V gene has CDR1 KGHSH and CDR2 LQKENI. The CDR3 length is 15 residues. Unmatched junction bases numbered 4, after V lost 3 bases and J lost 1 base. DNA for the CDR3: TGTGCCAGCTCACCGTCCGGACAGGGGAACACTGAAGCTTTCTTT. Translation: CASSPSGQGNTEAFF.

The chain is built from TRBV5-5 and TRBJ1-5; possibly TRBD1 for D (5 bases). Germline CDR1 SGHKS, CDR2 YYEKEE (reference sequence). CDR3 length: 15 amino acids. The ends were cut back, 0 bases at V and 1 base at J, with 8 bases in the middle. The CDR3 here is CASSLVGVSNQPQHF. DNA of the CDR3: TGTGCCAGCAGCTTGGTAGGGGTAAGCAATCAGCCCCAGCATTTT.

The V call is TRBV30, the J call TRBJ1-3; perhaps TRBD1 as D (5 bases). Between the trimmed V and J ends, which lost 7 bases and 0 bases, there was a span of 13 bases. CDR1 GTSNPN and CDR2 SVGIG come from the germline V gene (reference sequence). This CDR3 comprises 14 residues. CDR3 sequence: CASHRGNSGNTIYF. The CDR3 DNA reads TGTGCCTCCCATCGGGGGAACTCTGGAAACACCATATATTTT.

This clone was recorded only once. J is TRBJ1-6 and V is TRBV28, with a possible D match to TRBD1 (5 bases). V was cut by 7 bases and J by 7 bases, with 20 bases left in between. The CDR3 totals 16 residues. Germline V CDR1 and CDR2: MDHEN, SYDVKM. CDR3 in DNA: TGTGCCAGCACCTCCCCCCGGGGACTACGGAATTCACCCCTCCACTTT. Residues: CASTSPRGLRNSPLHF.

The V call is TRBV27, the J call TRBJ1-1; D gene uncertain. The CDR3 spans 14 residues. V lost 3 bases and J lost 2, with 10 bases in between. CDR1 MNHEY and CDR2 SMNVEV come from the germline V gene (reference sequence). The CDR3 coding sequence is TGTGCCAGCAGTTTGAGGCCCGGTAACACTGAAGCTTTCTTT. Residues: CASSLRPGNTEAFF.